One sample yielded the 17 T cell receptor beta chains listed below, sequenced in a study of tumor-infiltrating lymphocytes in primary liver carcinoma. A constant-region primer primed TCR beta cDNA synthesis from about 550 ng of total RNA. It was through three nested multiplex PCR rounds of slightly modified ARM-PCR that TCR beta libraries arose. In the first two PCR rounds, TRBV1-TRBV30 forward primers were paired with a C-beta reverse primer, and each round lasted 10 cycles. TCRdb passed the multiplex PCR reads through MiXCR, listing each CDR3 protein once. The top ten hold less than 10% of the sample, which has more than 95,000 distinct CDR3 sequences, around 64% seen once. Without any cell sorting, roughly 18-34 mg of bulk tissue yielded co-extracted RNA and DNA. Material: liver tumor tissue from sampling region 3. Subset noted: tumor region T3, left-lateral pole. These receptor sequences come from a woman aged 55-70 years with primary liver carcinoma and hepatitis B virus infection.

As to this clonotype: Because the CDR3 is missing its conserved closing phenylalanine or tryptophan, this is likely a read error. The V and J genes are TRBV29-1 and TRBJ2-5; 9 nucleotides match TRBD2. V gave up 0 bases and J gave up 4 bases; unmatched junction bases: 12. This CDR3 contains 17 residues. Germline loops: CDR1 SQVTM, CDR2 ANQGSEA. The CDR3 loop is CSVEDRVGGLARETQYL. The CDR3 DNA is TGCAGCGTTGAAGATCGGGTGGGGGGACTAGCTAGAGAGACCCAGTACCTC.

This clonotype occurred a few times. Just one base apart from a much larger clone, this may be a read error. The chain carries TRBV6-6 and TRBJ1-2; D is undetermined. This CDR3 is 16 amino acids long. Germline lookup yields CDR1 MNHNY and CDR2 SVGAGI (reference sequence). The V gene lost 5 bases and the J gene lost 0 bases, with 16 bases spanning the gap. CDR3 residues: CASSLPFAATNYGYTF. DNA for the CDR3: TGTGCCAGCAGTCTACCGTTCGCAGCCACTAACTATGGCTACACCTTC.

In this sample, this clonotype turned up many times. The chain recombines TRBV6-1 with TRBJ2-7, with TRBD2 identical over 7 bases. There are 15 residues in the CDR3. J was trimmed by 5 bases and V by 6 bases; bases with no gene match: 13. Germline CDR1 and CDR2: MNHNS and SASEGT. The CDR3 region is CASRAPRGERNEQYF. CDR3 bases: TGTGCCAGCAGGGCCCCTCGGGGGGAACGGAACGAGCAGTACTTC.

This rearrangement joins TRBV7-9 to TRBJ2-3; no clear D. In germline, CDR1 is SEHNR, CDR2 FQNEAQ (reference sequence). Trimming removed 9 bases at V and 4 bases at J, with 14 bases between. The CDR3 covers 13 residues. The CDR3 sequence is CASLLSVADTQYF. The CDR3 DNA follows: TGTGCCAGTCTCCTGTCGGTTGCAGATACGCAGTATTTT.

This clonotype was observed at least ten times. V is TRBV6-1 and J is TRBJ2-2; no firm D call. Germline values: CDR1 MNHNS, CDR2 SASEGT. This CDR3 comprises 12 residues. The V and J ends lost 11 bases and 4 bases respectively, with 11 bases between them. This CDR3 is CACSRLTGELFF. As DNA, the CDR3 is TGTGCCTGCTCTAGGCTCACCGGGGAGCTGTTTTTT.

This clonotype was counted many times. The chain joins TRBV12-3 or TRBV12-4 to TRBJ2-6; no reliable D call. The CDR3 length is 15 residues. The V end lost 2 bases, the J end lost 0 bases, and 5 bases lay between the germline ends. The CDR3 loop reads CASSLRSSGANVLTF. The CDR3 DNA follows: TGTGCCAGCAGTTTAAGGTCCTCTGGGGCCAACGTCCTGACTTTC.

On this clonotype itself: At one of its ends the junction is not consistent with the germline gene, which may arise from a read error. The rearrangement links TRBV11-2 to TRBJ2-5, with D tentatively TRBD1 or TRBD2 (6 bases each). This CDR3 is 14 amino acids long. Per germline, CDR1 SGHAT and CDR2 FQNNGV. CDR3 sequence reads: CAGSGRGLQETQYF. CDR3 sequence (DNA): TGTGCCGGCAGTGGTCGGGGGCTACAAGAGACCCAGTACTTC.

As regards this clonotype: Since a much larger clone is just one base distant, this may be a read error. The chain recombines TRBV12-5 with TRBJ1-1; 7 nucleotides match TRBD1. This CDR3 region has 16 residues. The J segment lost 0 bases and the V segment lost 5 bases, leaving 9 bases of the junction unmatched. The germline gives CDR1 LGHNT, CDR2 FRNRAP. In DNA, the CDR3 is TGTGCTAGTGGTCGGCCTAGGGGGCCCCTGAACACTGAAGCTTTCTTT. Translation: CASGRPRGPLNTEAFF.

This clonotype has only a few counts. The V call is TRBV11-3, the J call TRBJ2-3, with D tentatively TRBD1 or TRBD2 (5 bases each). Germline CDR1 reads SGHNT; CDR2 reads YENEEA. V lost 5 bases and J lost 11, with 20 bases in between. The CDR3 loop spans 14 amino acids. This CDR3 is CASSPGLDTGRQYF. DNA for the CDR3: TGTGCCAGCAGCCCCGGACTGGACACAGGTAGGCAGTATTTT.

In the case of this clonotype: A much larger clone is a single base away; this may be a read error. The CDR3 loop reads CDISEGQYSNQPQHF. CDR3 nucleotide sequence: TGTGACATCAGTGAGGGGCAGTATAGCAATCAGCCCCAGCATTTT. This sequence joins TRBV10-3 and TRBJ1-5; tentative D call: TRBD1 (5 bases). The germline V gene has CDR1 ENHRY and CDR2 SYGVKD. The CDR3 is 15 amino acids.

In the case of this clonotype: The junction shows a germline mismatch at one end, possibly a read error. The rearrangement links TRBV14 to TRBJ1-2; TRBD1 agrees at 8 bases. CDR1 SGHDN and CDR2 FVKESK come from the germline V gene. The CDR3 loop spans 13 amino acids. The CDR3 bases are TGTGCCACCAGCCGTGGGACAGGTGGTGGCTACGCCTTC. This codes for CATSRGTGGGYAF.

Worth noting for this clonotype: It may be a read error: a sequence one base away is much more abundant. CDR3 loop: CVSSYETGANVLTF. CDR3 nucleotides: TGTGTCAGCAGTTATGAAACTGGGGCCAACGTCCTGACTTTC. The rearrangement links TRBV12-3 or TRBV12-4 to TRBJ2-6, with D unclear. The CDR3 runs to 14 residues.

This clonotype was detected only a few times. Just one base apart from a much larger clone, this may be a read error. The V gene is TRBV5-1, the J gene TRBJ2-5; D not resolved. The CDR3 contains 16 residues. V was cut by 2 bases and J by 5 bases, with 19 bases left in between. CDR1 and CDR2 (germline): SGHRS, YFSETQ. CDR3 sequence (DNA): TGCGCCAGCAGCTTAGGCGCGAACAAGGCCAGGGAGACCCAGTACTTC. Residues: CASSLGANKARETQYF.

The chain uses TRBV2 and TRBJ2-7; unclear D gene. V was pared by 10 bases and J by 6 bases, with 13 bases between. The CDR3 contains 11 residues. Germline values: CDR1 SNHLY, CDR2 FYNNEI. The CDR3 DNA reads TGTGCCACCGGGTCCGGGCGCGAGCAGTACTTC. This translates into CATGSGREQYF. Full variable domain (outside the CDR3, taken from reference TRBV2 and TRBJ2-7): EPEVTQTPSHQVTQMGQEVILRCVPISNHLYFYWYRQILGQKVEFLVSFYNNEISEKSEIFDDQFSVERPDGSNFTLKIRSTKLEDSAMYFCATGSGREQYFGPGTRLTVT.

The gene calls are TRBV28 and TRBJ2-1; D possibly matches TRBD1 or TRBD2 (6 bases each). The V gene's germline CDR1 is MDHEN and CDR2 SYDVKM. V lost 6 bases and J lost 9, with 18 bases in between. This CDR3 comprises 14 residues. The CDR3 DNA is TGTGCCAGCAGGGATGGGACGGGGGCGCCTGAGCAGTTCTTC. Residues: CASRDGTGAPEQFF.

Regarding this clonotype: The junction departs from the called germline gene at one end, perhaps through a read error. This chain uses TRBV29-1 with TRBJ2-3; D call uncertain. The CDR3 is 17 residues long. Germline V gene sequence: CDR1 SQVTM, CDR2 ANQGSEA. CDR3 in amino acids: CSVGQAPDGSLADAQYF. Written as DNA, the CDR3 is TGCAGCGTTGGGCAAGCACCGGACGGAAGCCTTGCAGATGCGCAGTATTTT.

Comment on this clonotype: Given a much more abundant clone one base away, this may be a read error. The rearrangement uses TRBV29-1 and TRBJ2-5; 12 bases align to TRBD2. The V segment lost 6 bases and the J segment 7 bases; nucleotides outside the gene matches: 6. The germline gives CDR1 SQVTM, CDR2 ANQGSEA. The CDR3 sequence is 13 residues long. The CDR3 DNA follows: TGCAGCGTACAGACTAGCGGGAGTGGGACCCAGTACTTC. Its protein is CSVQTSGSGTQYF.